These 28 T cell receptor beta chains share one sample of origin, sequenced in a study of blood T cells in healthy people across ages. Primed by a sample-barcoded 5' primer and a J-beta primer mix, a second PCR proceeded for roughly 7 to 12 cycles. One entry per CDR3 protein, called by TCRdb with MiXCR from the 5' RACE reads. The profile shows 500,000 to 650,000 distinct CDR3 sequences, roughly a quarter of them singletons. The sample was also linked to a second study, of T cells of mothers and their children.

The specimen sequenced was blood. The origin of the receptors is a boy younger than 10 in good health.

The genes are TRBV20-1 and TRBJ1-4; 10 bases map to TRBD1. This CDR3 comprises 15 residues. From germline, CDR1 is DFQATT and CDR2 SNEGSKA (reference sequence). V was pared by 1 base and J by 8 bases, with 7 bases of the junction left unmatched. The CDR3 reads CSARGGTGDGEKLFF. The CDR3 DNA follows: TGCAGTGCTAGAGGCGGGACAGGGGACGGAGAAAAACTGTTTTTT.

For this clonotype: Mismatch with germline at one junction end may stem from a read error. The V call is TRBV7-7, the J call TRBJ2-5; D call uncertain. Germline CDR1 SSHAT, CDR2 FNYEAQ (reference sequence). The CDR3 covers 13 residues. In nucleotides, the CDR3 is TGTGCTAGCAGCTTAGTTCAGCAAGAGACCCAGTACTTC. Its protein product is CASSLVQQETQYF.

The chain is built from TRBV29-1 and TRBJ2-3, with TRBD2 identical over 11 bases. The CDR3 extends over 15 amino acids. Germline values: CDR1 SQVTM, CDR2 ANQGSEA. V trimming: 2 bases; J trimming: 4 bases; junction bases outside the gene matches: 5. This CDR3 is CSVEFTSGSSDTQYF. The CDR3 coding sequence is TGCAGCGTTGAATTTACTAGCGGGAGCTCAGATACGCAGTATTTT.

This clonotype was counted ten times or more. The CDR3 reads CSARGLAGSYEQYF. In DNA, the CDR3 is TGCAGTGCTAGAGGGCTAGCGGGTTCCTACGAGCAGTACTTC. The genes are TRBV20-1 and TRBJ2-7, with 8 bases lining up with TRBD2. The CDR3 spans 14 residues. The V gene end was trimmed by 1 base and the J gene end by 1 base; junction bases not matched to a gene: 3. Germline V gene sequence: CDR1 DFQATT, CDR2 SNEGSKA (reference sequence).

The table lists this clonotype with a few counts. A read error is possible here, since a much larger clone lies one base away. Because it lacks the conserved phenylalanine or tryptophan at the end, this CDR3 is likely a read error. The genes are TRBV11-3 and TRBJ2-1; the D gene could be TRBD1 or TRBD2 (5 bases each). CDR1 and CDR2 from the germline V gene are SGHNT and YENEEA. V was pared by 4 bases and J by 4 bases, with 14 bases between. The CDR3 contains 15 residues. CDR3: CASSSYEGSYNEQFL. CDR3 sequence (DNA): TGTGCCAGCAGCTCCTATGAGGGGAGTTACAATGAGCAGTTCCTC.

CDR3 in DNA: TGCGCCAGCAGCCCCGGTTGGACTAATGAAAAACTGTTTTTT. Translation: CASSPGWTNEKLFF. This sequence joins TRBV5-1 and TRBJ1-4; D uncertain. In germline, CDR1 is SGHRS, CDR2 YFSETQ. V lost 4 bases and J lost 2, with 9 bases in between. This CDR3 comprises 14 residues.

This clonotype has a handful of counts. Here the CDR3 DNA reads TGTGCCAGCAGTGAAGACCTGGCCGGGGCTCGGGGCTACACCTTC. Amino acid sequence: CASSEDLAGARGYTF. The rearrangement links TRBV2 to TRBJ1-2; the D gene is possibly TRBD1 (5 bases). The CDR3 consists of 15 residues. Germline assignment: CDR1 SNHLY and CDR2 FYNNEI. The V end was cut by 1 base, the J end by 8 bases, with 17 bases between. Using reference TRBV2 and TRBJ1-2 for the parts outside the CDR3, the full variable domain is EPEVTQTPSHQVTQMGQEVILRCVPISNHLYFYWYRQILGQKVEFLVSFYNNEISEKSEIFDDQFSVERPDGSNFTLKIRSTKLEDSAMYFCASSEDLAGARGYTFGSGTRLTVV.

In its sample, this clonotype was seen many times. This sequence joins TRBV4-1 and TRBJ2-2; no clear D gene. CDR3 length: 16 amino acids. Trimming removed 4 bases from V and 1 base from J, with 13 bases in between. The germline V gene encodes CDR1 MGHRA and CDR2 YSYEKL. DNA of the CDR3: TGCGCCAGCAGCCTGTCGCCTCACGGGAACACCGGGGAGCTGTTTTTT. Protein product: CASSLSPHGNTGELFF.

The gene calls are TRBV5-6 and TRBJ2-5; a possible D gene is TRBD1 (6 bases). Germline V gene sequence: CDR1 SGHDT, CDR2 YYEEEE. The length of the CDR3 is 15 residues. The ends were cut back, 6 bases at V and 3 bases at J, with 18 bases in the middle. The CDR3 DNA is TGTGCCAGCACCCACGGGGCACAGGGTGAAGAGACCCAGTACTTC. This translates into CASTHGAQGEETQYF.

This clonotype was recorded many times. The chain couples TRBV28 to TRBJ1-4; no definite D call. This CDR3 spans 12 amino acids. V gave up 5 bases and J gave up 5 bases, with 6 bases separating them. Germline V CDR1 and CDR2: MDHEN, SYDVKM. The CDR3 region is CASSPGNEKLFF. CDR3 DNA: TGTGCCAGCAGTCCCGGGAATGAAAAACTGTTTTTT.

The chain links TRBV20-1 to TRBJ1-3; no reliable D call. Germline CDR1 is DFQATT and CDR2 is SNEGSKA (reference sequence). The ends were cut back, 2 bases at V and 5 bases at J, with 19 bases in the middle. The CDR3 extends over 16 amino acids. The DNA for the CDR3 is TGCAGTGCTAGATTGCCCAAAGGAAAAGAGAGAAACACCATATATTTT. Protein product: CSARLPKGKERNTIYF.

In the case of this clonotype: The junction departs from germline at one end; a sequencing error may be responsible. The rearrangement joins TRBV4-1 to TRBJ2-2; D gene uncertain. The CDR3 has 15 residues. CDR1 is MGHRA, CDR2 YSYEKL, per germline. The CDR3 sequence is CASSPVEGNAGELFF. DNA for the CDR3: TGCGCCAGCAGCCCTGTAGAAGGGAACGCCGGGGAGCTGTTTTTT.

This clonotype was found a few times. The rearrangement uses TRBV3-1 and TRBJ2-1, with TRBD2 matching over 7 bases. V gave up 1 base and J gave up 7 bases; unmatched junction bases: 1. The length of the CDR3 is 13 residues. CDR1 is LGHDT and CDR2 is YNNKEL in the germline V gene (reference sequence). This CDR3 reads CASSQVGGNEQFF. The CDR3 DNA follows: TGTGCCAGCAGCCAAGTCGGGGGGAATGAGCAGTTCTTC.

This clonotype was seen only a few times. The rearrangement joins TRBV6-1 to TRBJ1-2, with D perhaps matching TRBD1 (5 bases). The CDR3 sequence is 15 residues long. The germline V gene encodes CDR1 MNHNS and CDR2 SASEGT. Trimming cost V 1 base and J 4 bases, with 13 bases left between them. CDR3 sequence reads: CASSEGSGGGYGYTF. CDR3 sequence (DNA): TGTGCCAGCAGTGAAGGCTCGGGCGGGGGCTATGGCTACACCTTC.

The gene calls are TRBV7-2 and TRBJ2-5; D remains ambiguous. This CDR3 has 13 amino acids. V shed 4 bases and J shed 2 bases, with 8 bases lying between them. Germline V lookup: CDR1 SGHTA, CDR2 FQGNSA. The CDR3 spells CASSSNRQETQYF. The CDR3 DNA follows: TGTGCCAGCAGCTCGAACAGACAAGAGACCCAGTACTTC.

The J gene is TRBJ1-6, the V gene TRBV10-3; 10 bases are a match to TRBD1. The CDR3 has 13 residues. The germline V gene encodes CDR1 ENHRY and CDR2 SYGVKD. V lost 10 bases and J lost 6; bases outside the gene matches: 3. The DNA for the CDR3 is TGTGCCACCAGGACAGGGGGTAATTCACCCCTCCACTTT. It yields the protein CATRTGGNSPLHF.

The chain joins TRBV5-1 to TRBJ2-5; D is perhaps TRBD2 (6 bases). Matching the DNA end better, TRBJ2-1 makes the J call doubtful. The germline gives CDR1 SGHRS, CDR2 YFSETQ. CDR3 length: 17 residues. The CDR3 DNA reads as TGCGCCAGCAGCTTGCCACCTGGGGCTAGCGAATACAATGAGCAGTTCTTC. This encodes CASSLPPGASEYNEQFF.

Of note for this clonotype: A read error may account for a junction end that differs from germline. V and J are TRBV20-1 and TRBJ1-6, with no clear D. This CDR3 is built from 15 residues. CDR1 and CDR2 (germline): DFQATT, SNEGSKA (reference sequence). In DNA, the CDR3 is TGCAGTGCTAGAGATGCGAACCGACGTGGGTCACCCCTCTACTTT. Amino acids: CSARDANRRGSPLYF.

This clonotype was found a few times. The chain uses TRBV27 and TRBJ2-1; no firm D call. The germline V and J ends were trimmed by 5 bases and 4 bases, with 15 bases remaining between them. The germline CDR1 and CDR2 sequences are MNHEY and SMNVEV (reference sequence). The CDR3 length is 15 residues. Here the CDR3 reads CASSLAGWGYNEQFF. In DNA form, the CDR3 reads TGTGCCAGCAGTCTTGCTGGGTGGGGATACAATGAGCAGTTCTTC.

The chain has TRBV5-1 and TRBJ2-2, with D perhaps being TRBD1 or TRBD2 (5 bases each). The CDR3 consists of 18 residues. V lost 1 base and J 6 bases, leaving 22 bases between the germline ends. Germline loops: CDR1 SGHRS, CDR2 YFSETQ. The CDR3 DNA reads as TGCGCCAGCAGCTTGTGGTGGGGGACCACTCAAGACGCCGGGGAGCTGTTTTTT. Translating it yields CASSLWWGTTQDAGELFF.

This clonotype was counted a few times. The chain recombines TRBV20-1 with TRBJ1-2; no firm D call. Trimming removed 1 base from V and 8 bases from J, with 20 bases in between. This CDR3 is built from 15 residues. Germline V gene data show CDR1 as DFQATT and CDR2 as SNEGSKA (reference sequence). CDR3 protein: CSARVRATLTGGYTF. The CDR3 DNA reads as TGCAGTGCTAGAGTTAGGGCCACTTTAACGGGAGGCTACACCTTC.

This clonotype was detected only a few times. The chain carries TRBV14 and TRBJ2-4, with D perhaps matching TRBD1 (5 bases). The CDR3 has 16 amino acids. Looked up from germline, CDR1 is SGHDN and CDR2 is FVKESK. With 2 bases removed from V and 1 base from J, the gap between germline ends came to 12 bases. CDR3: CASSQQGPLAKNIQYF. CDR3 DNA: TGTGCCAGCAGCCAACAGGGTCCGTTGGCCAAAAACATTCAGTACTTC. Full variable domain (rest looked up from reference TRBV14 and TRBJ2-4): EAGVTQFPSHSVIEKGQTVTLRCDPISGHDNLYWYRRVMGKEIKFLLHFVKESKQDESGMPNNRFLAERTGGTYSTLKVQPAELEDSGVYFCASSQQGPLAKNIQYFGAGTRLSVL.

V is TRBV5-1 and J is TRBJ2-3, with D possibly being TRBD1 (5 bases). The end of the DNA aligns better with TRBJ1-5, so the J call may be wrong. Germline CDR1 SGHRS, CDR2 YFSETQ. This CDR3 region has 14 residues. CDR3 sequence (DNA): TGCGCCAGCAGCTTGGCCCCTGGGGGGGATACGCAGCATTTT. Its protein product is CASSLAPGGDTQHF.

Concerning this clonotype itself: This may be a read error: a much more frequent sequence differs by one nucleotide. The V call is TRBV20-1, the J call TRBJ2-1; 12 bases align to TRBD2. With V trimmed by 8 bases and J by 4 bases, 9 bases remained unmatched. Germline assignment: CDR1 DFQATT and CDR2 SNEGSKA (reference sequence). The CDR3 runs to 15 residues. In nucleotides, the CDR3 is TGCAGTACTACGACTAGCGGGAGTGAGTACAATGAGCAGTTCTTC. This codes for CSTTTSGSEYNEQFF.

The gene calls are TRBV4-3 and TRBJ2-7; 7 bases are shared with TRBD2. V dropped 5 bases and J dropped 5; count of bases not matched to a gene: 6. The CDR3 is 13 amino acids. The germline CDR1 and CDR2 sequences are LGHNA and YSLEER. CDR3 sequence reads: CASSAGTTHEQYF. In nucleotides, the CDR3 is TGCGCCAGCAGCGCCGGGACTACTCACGAGCAGTACTTC.

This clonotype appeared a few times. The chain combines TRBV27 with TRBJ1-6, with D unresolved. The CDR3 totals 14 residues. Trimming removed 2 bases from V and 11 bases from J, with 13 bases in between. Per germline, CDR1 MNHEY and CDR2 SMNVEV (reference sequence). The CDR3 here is CASSLRGGRAPLHF. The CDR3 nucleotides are TGTGCCAGCAGTTTACGTGGAGGGCGGGCACCCCTCCACTTT.

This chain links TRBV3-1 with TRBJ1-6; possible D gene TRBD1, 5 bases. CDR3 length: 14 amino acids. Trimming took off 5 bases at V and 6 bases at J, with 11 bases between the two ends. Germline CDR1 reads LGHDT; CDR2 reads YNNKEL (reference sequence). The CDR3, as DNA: TGTGCCAGCAGCAACGGGGGGACTAATTCACCCCTCCACTTT. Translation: CASSNGGTNSPLHF.

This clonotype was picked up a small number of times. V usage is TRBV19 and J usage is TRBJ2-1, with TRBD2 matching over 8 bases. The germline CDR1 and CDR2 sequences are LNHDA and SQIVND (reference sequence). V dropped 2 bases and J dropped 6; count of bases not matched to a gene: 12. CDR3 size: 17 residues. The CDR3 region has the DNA TGTGCCAGTAGTATACTAGCGGGTGTCGATCGGATCAATGAGCAGTTCTTC. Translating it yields CASSILAGVDRINEQFF.